One TCR beta chain is described in this entry. The sample belongs to a study of cytomegalovirus exposure and HLA in healthy donors. Sequencing used immunoSEQ multiplex PCR; TCRdb keeps in-frame clones, though not all of them. The repertoire holds around 220,000 clones, with around 88% as singletons. Sequenced input: PBMCs. This TCR came from a woman aged 18-29 years in good health and CMV-seronegative.

CDR3 in amino acids: CAWSVGLPSTDTQYF. CDR3 DNA sequence: TGTGCCTGGAGTGTTGGACTACCGAGCACAGATACGCAGTATTTT. This chain uses TRBV30 with TRBJ2-3; a possible D gene is TRBD2 (6 bases). V was clipped by 0 bases and J by 0 bases, with 10 bases between them. The CDR3 length is 15 residues. CDR1 is GTSNPN, CDR2 SVGIG, per germline (reference sequence).